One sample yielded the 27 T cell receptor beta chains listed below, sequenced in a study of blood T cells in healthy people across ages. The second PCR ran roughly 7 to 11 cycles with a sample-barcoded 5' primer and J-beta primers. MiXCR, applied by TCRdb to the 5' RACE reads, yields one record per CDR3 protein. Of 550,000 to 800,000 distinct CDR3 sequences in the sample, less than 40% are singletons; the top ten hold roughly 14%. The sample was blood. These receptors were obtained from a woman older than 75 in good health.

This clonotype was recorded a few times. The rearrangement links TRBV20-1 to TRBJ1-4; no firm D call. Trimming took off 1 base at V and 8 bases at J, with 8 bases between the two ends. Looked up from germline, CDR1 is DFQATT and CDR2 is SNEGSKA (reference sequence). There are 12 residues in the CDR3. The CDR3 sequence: CSARGFQEKLFF. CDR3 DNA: TGCAGTGCTAGAGGGTTTCAAGAAAAACTGTTTTTT.

In DNA form, the CDR3 reads TGTGCCAGCAGCCAAGGTCCCGGGGGCCTCCAAGAGACCCAGTACTTC. This encodes CASSQGPGGLQETQYF. The V call is TRBV3-1, the J call TRBJ2-5; the D call may be TRBD1 or TRBD2 (6 bases each). The V gene lost 1 base and the J gene lost 1 base, with 13 bases spanning the gap. CDR3 size: 16 residues. CDR1 is LGHDT, CDR2 YNNKEL, per germline (reference sequence).

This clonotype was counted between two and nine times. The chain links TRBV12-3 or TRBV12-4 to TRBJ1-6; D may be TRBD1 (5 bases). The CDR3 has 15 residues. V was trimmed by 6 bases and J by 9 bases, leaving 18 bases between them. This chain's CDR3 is CASSQLGDSLSPLHF. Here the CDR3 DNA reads TGTGCCAGCAGCCAGTTGGGAGACAGCCTTTCACCCCTCCACTTT.

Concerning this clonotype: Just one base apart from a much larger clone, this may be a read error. The CDR3 spells CASSMETRGLTEAFF. DNA for the CDR3: TGCGCCAGCAGCATGGAAACCAGGGGGCTCACTGAAGCTTTCTTT. The chain is built from TRBV5-1 and TRBJ1-1; the match to TRBD1 covers 8 bases. V shed 4 bases and J 4 bases; nucleotides not matched to a gene: 9. Per the germline V gene, CDR1 is SGHRS and CDR2 is YFSETQ. The CDR3 length is 15 residues.

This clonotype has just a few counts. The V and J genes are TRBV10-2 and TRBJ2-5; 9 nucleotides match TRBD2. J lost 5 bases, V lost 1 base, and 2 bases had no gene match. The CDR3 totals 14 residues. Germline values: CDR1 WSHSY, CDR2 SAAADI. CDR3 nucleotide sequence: TGCGCCAGCAGTGAGTTGGCGGGGGGGGAGACCCAGTACTTC. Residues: CASSELAGGETQYF.

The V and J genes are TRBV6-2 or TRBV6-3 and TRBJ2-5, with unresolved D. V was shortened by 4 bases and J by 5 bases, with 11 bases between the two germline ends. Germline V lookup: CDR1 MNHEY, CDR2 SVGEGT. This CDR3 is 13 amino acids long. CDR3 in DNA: TGTGCCAGCAGTTCGACCCTCCGGGAGACCCAGTACTTC. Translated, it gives CASSSTLRETQYF.

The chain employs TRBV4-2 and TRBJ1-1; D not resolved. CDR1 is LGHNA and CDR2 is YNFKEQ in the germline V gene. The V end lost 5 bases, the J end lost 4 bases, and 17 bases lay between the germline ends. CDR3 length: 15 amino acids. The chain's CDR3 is CASSNLRGEGTEAFF. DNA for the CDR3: TGTGCCAGCAGCAATCTTCGGGGTGAGGGCACTGAAGCTTTCTTT.

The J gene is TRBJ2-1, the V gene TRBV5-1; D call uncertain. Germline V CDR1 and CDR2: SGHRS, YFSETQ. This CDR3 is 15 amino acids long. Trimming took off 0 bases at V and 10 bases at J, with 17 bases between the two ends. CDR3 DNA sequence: TGCGCCAGCAGCTTGGGGACCCCAGCGAAACACGAGCAGTTCTTC. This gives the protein CASSLGTPAKHEQFF.

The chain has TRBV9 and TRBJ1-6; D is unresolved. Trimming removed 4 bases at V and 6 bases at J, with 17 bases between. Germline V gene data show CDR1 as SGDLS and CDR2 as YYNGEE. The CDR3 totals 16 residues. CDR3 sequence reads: CASSLSEWNSNSPLHF. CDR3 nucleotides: TGTGCCAGCAGCCTTTCTGAGTGGAACTCTAATTCACCCCTCCACTTT.

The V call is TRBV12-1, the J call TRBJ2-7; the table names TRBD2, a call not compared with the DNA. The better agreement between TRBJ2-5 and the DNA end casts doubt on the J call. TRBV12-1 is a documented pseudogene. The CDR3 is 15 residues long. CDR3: CASSTSGGREGTQYF. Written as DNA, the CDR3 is TGTGCCAGCAGCACGAGCGGGGGACGAGAGGGGACCCAGTACTTC.

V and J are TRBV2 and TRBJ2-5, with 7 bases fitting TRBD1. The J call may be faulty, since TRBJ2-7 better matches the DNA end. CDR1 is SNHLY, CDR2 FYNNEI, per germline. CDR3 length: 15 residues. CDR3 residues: CASRGNRGSSYEQYF. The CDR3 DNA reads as TGTGCCAGCAGAGGCAACAGGGGCTCCTCCTACGAGCAGTACTTC.

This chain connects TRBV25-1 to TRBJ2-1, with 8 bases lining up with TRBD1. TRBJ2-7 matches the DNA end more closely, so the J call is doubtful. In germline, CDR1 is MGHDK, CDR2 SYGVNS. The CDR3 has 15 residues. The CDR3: CASSPFGTGNNEQYF. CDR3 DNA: TGTGCCAGCAGTCCTTTCGGGACAGGCAACAATGAGCAGTACTTC.

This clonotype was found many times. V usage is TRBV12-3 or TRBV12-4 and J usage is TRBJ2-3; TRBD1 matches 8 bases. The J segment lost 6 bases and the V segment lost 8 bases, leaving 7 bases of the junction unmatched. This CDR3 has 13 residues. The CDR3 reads CASHDRGRDTQYF. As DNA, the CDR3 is TGTGCCAGCCACGACAGGGGACGGGATACGCAGTATTTT.

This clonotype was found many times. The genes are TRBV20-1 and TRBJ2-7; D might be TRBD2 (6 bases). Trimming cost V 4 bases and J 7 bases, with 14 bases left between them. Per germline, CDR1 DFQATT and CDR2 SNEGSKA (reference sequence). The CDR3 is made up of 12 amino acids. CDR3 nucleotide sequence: TGCAGTGCTAACGCCGCGGCGGGAGAGCAGTACTTC. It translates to CSANAAAGEQYF.

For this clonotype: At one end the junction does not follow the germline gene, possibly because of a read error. The CDR3 reads CASSTPGGTNTGERFF. DNA of the CDR3: TGTGCCAGTAGTACCCCGGGGGGCACGAACACCGGGGAGCGGTTTTTT. This chain connects TRBV19 to TRBJ2-2, with a tentative D call TRBD2 (7 bases). The CDR3 length is 16 residues. Looked up from germline, CDR1 is LNHDA and CDR2 is SQIVND (reference sequence).

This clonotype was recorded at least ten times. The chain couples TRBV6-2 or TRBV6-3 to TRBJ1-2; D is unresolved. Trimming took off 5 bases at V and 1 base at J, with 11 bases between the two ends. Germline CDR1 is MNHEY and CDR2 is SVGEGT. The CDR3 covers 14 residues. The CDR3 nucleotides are TGTGCCAGCAGTAACGGCGGTTTTAACTATGGCTACACCTTC. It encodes CASSNGGFNYGYTF.

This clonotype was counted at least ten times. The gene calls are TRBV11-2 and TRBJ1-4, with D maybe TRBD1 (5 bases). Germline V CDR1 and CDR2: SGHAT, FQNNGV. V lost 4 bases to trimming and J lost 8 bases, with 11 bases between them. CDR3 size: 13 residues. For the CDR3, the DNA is TGTGCCAGCAGCTGGGCTGGGGGGGAAAAACTGTTTTTT. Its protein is CASSWAGGEKLFF. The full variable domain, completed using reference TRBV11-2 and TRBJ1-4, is EAGVAQSPRYKIIEKRQSVAFWCNPISGHATLYWYQQILGQGPKLLIQFQNNGVVDDSQLPKDRFSAERLKGVDSTLKIQPAKLEDSAVYLCASSWAGGEKLFFGSGTQLSVL.

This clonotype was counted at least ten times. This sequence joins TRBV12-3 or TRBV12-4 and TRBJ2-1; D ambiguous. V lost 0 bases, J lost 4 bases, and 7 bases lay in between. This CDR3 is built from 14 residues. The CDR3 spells CASSLALRYNEQFF. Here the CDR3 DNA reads TGTGCCAGCAGTTTAGCGCTAAGGTACAATGAGCAGTTCTTC.

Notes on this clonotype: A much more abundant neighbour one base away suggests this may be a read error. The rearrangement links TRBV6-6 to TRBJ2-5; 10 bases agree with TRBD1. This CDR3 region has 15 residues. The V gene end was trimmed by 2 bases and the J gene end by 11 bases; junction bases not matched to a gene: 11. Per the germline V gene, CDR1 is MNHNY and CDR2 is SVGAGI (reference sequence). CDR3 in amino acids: CASSYAGQGYNEQYF. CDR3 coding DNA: TGTGCCAGCAGTTACGCGGGACAGGGGTACAATGAGCAGTACTTC.

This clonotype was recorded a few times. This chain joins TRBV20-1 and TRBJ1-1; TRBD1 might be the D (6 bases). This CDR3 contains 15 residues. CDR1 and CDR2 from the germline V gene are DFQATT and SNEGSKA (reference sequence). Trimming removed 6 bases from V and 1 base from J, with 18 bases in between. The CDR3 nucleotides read TGCAGTGCCTCCCGCCCCGGACAGACGAACACTGAAGCTTTCTTT. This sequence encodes CSASRPGQTNTEAFF.

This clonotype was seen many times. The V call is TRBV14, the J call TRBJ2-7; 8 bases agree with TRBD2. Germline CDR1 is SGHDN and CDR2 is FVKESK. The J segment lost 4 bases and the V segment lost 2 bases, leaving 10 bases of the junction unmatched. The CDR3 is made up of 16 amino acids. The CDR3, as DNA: TGTGCCAGCAGCCAACCTCCGGGACTAGGATCATACGAGCAGTACTTC. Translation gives CASSQPPGLGSYEQYF.

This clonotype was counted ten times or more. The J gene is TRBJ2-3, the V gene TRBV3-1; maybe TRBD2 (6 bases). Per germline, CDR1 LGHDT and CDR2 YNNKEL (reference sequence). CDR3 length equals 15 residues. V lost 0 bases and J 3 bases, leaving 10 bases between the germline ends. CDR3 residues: CASSQEGRWTDTQYF. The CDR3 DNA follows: TGTGCCAGCAGCCAAGAAGGGAGGTGGACAGATACGCAGTATTTT.

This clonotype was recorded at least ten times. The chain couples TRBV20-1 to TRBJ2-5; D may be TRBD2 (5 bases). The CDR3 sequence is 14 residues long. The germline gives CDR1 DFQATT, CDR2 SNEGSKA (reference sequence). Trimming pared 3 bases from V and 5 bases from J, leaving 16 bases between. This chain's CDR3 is CSASSAGWRETQYF. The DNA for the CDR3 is TGCAGTGCTAGTTCGGCGGGCTGGAGGGAGACCCAGTACTTC.

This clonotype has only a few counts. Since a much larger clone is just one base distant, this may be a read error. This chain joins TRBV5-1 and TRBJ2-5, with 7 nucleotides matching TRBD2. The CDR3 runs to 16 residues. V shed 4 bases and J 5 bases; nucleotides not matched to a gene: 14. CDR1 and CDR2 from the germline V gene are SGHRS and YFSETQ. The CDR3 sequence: CASSVQGLPLWETQYF. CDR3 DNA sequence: TGCGCCAGCAGCGTCCAGGGACTACCGTTGTGGGAGACCCAGTACTTC.

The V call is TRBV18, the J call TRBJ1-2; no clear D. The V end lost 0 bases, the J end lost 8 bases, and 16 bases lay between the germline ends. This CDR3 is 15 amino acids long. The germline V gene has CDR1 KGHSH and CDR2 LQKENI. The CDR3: CASSPPDGFYRGYTF. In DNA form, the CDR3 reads TGTGCCAGCTCACCACCGGACGGATTCTATCGGGGCTACACCTTC.

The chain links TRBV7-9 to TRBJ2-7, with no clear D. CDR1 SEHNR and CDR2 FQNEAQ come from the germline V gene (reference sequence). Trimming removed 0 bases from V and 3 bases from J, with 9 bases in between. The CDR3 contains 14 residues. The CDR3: CASSLASQSYEQYF. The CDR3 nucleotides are TGTGCCAGCAGCTTAGCGTCGCAGAGCTACGAGCAGTACTTC.

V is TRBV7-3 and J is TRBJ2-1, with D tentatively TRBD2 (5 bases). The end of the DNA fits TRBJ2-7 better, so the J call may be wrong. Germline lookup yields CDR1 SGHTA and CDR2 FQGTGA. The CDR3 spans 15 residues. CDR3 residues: CASSLNPAGYNEQYF. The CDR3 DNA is TGTGCCAGCAGCTTAAACCCCGCGGGCTACAATGAGCAGTACTTC.